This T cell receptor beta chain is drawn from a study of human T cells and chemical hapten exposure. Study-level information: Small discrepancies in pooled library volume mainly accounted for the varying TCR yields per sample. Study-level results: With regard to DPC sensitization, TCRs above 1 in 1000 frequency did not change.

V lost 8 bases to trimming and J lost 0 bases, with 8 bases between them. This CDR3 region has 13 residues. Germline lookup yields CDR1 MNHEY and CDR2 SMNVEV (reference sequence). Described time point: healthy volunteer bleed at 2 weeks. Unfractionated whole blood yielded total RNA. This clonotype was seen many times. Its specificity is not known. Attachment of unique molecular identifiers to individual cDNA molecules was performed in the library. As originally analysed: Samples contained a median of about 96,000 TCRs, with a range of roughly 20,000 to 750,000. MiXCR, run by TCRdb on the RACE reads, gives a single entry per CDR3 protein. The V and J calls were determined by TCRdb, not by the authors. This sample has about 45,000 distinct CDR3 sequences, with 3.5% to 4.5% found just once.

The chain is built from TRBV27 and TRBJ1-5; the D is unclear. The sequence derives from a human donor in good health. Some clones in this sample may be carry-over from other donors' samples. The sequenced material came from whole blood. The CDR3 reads CASRQVSNQPQHF. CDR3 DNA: TGTGCCAGCCGCCAGGTTAGCAATCAGCCCCAGCATTTT.